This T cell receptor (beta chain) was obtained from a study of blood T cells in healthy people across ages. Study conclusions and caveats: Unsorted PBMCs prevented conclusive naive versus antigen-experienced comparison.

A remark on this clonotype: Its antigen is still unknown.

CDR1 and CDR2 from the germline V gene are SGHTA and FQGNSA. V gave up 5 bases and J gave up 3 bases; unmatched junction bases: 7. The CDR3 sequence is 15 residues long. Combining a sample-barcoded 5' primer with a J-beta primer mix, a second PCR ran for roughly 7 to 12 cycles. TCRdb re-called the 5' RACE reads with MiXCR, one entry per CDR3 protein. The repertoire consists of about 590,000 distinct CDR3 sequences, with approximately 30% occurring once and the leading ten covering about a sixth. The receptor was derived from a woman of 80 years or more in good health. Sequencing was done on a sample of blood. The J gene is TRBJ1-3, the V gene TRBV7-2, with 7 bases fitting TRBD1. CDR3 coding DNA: TGTGCCAGCAGCCCTAAGACAGGGTTTGGAAACACCATATATTTT. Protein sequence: CASSPKTGFGNTIYF.